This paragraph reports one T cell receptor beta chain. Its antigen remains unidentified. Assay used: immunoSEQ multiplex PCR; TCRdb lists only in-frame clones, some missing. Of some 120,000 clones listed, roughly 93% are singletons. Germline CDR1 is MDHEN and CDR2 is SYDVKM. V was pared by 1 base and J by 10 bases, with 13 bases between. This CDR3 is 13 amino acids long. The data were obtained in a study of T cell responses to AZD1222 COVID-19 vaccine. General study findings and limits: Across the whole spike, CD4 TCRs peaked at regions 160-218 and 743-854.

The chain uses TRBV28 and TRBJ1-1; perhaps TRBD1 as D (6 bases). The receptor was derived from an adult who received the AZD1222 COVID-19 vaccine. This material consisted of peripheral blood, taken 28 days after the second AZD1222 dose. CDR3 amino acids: CASSLSFRGGAFF. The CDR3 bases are TGTGCCAGCAGTTTATCCTTTAGGGGGGGAGCTTTCTTT.